Sequencing of this T cell receptor beta chain was carried out in a study of blood T cell repertoires in COVID-19. The method was immunoSEQ multiplex PCR; TCRdb's version includes in-frame clones alone and lacks a portion of them. The repertoire holds over 80,000 clones, with 87% as singletons. The ends lost 2 bases at V and 2 bases at J; junction bases unmatched: 3. The CDR3 has 17 residues. In germline, CDR1 is LGHDT, CDR2 YNNKEL (reference sequence). The specimen sequenced was peripheral blood. This rearrangement joins TRBV3-1 (or the pseudogene TRBV3-2) to TRBJ2-3; 14 bases align to TRBD2. This sequence originates from a human donor in a cohort sampled during active COVID-19. Here the CDR3 reads CASSQRTSGRPTDTQYF. The CDR3 DNA is TGTGCCAGCAGCCAACGGACTAGCGGGAGGCCCACAGATACGCAGTATTTT.